This TCR beta chain was recorded in a study of memory CD4+ T cells and cytomegalovirus serostatus (dated by TCRdb to the late 2010s). Turning to the overall study: A total of about 35 healthy Belgian adults, of whom 9 were CMV seropositive and roughly 24 were CMV seronegative, were included in the cohort. CD4+ memory TCRbeta repertoires of a Belgian cohort with known cytomegalovirus serostatus were sequenced in order to replicate a published TCR-based CMV serostatus classifier.

With regard to this clone: What this receptor recognizes is not known. Per-nucleotide qualities are absent, and no much larger clonotype sits a single base away.

The Quick-DNA Microprep Kit was used to extract genomic DNA from the sorted cells. TCRbeta DNA was amplified with the immunoSEQ hsTCRbeta kit following the manufacturer's protocol. An Illumina MiSeq instrument was used to sequence the TCRbeta libraries. The original pipeline was this. After out-of-frame sequences were removed, 2,204,828 distinct TCRbeta sequences remained, averaging about 67,000 per individual. Two values were used to score each individual: the count of roughly 150 previously reported CMV-associated TCRbeta sequences and the total count of productive distinct TCRbeta sequences. A beta-binomial model was reimplemented in Python, and scikit-learn random forests with default parameters were trained on data from the US cohort. Classifier performance on the Belgian cohort was summarized as median AUC with percentile confidence intervals over 10,000 bootstrap iterations. In TCRdb, the immuneACCESS table is reduced to in-frame sequences with V and J assigned. These tables do not hold every clone; where another copy was compared, an unresolved V gene accounts for under half, and the others remain unexplained. That table supplies the V and J calls and clone size; D and trimming were determined from the DNA. This sample gives around 54,000 clones in total; 60% to 75% of them show up just once. Together, the top ten hold around 2.7% of the sample.

According to the germline V gene, CDR1 reads ENHRY and CDR2 reads SYGVKD. The CDR3, cysteine through phenylalanine, is 17 amino acids long. Only the CDR3 DNA is retained, 51 bases long and in frame from the first base. V trim: 3 bases; J trim: 3 bases; unmatched bases: 9. A FACSAria II was used to sort memory CD4+ T cells, defined as single viable CD3+CD4+CD8-CD45RO+ cells. CMV serostatus was determined using a Roche Elecsys assay that detects serum IgG against CMV pp150, pp28, p38 and p52. After thawing, total CD4+ T cells were enriched by positive selection with CD4 magnetic microbeads. The samples came from a different study that was designed specifically to examine the CD4+ T cell memory repertoire. Peripheral blood mononuclear cells were isolated and cryopreserved according to standard operating procedures, and serum was stored at -80 degrees C. The staining used CD3-PerCP (BW264/56), CD4-APC (RPA-T4), CD45RO-PE (UCHT1) and CD8-Pacific Orange (3B5) antibodies, and Sytox blue was used to exclude non-viable cells.

General conclusions and limits of the study: Results were interpreted as suggesting that the CMV-associated TCR signature is largely present in the CD4+ memory repertoire. Only CD4+CD45RO+ memory cells were sequenced, in contrast to the original study, in which naive and memory CD4+ and CD8+ populations were covered. A median bootstrapped AUC of almost 0.96 with a 95% CI of 0.76-1.00 was achieved on the Belgian cohort by the original-framework classifier. For CMV serostatus prediction, a median bootstrapped AUC of about 0.96 was reached with the original framework, and a median bootstrapped AUC of about 0.9 was reached with a US-trained random forest. Among the 150 to 200 previously reported CMV-associated TCRbeta sequences, 67 showed up in the CD4+ memory repertoires, with each one found in between one and five individuals.

Specimen: memory CD4+ T cells from blood. The rearrangement joined TRBV10-3 to TRBJ2-7; TRBD2 fits 12 bases in the junction. The clonotype originates from an adult in good health and CMV-seropositive. The sequence in DNA is TGTGCCATCAGTGACCCGACTAGCGGGAGCGGGAACTACGAGCAGTACTTC. Its protein reads: CAISDPTSGSGNYEQYF.